This T cell receptor beta chain was profiled in a study of blood T cell repertoires in COVID-19. On the study more broadly: The samples span acute and convalescent COVID-19 from the United States, Italy and Spain.

A few counts support this clone. In the original workflow: Reference gene primer amplification gave estimated nucleated cell counts. The table came from immunoSEQ multiplex PCR; TCRdb's copy has only in-frame clones and leaves some out. Clone size and the V and J calls come from that table; the DNA yielded D and trimming. Here the sample spans 200,000 to 300,000 clones, around three quarters being singletons. The CDR3 totals 16 residues. The V gene end was trimmed by 5 bases and the J gene end by 1 base; junction bases not matched to a gene: 8. In germline, CDR1 is LNHDA, CDR2 SQIVND (reference sequence).

The gene calls are TRBV19 and TRBJ2-3; TRBD2 aligns across 8 bases. The TCR was taken from a woman of 80 years or more with acute or convalescent COVID-19. The sequenced sample was peripheral blood. CDR3 loop: CASSAGTRRGTDTQYF. The CDR3 region has the DNA TGTGCCAGTAGTGCCGGGACTAGACGGGGCACAGATACGCAGTATTTT.